Each of the 21 T cell receptor beta chains below was sequenced from the same sample in a study of identical twins. MiXCR, run by TCRdb on the 5' RACE reads, gives a single entry per CDR3 protein. The sample consists of around 960,000 distinct CDR3 sequences, approximately 13% of them appearing once. Separately, the same data were catalogued under a study of yellow fever vaccine responses in identical twins.

The sequencing sample was made of PBMCs. The receptors originated from a woman aged 18 to 35 in good health.

The chain carries TRBV27 and TRBJ1-1; possible D gene TRBD1, 6 bases. Germline CDR1 is MNHEY and CDR2 is SMNVEV (reference sequence). This CDR3 comprises 13 residues. V lost 6 bases and J lost 5, with 13 bases in between. CDR3 loop: CASRDTRGTEAFF. CDR3 sequence (DNA): TGTGCCAGCAGAGATACCAGGGGAACTGAAGCTTTCTTT.

V is TRBV4-1 and J is TRBJ1-1, with D perhaps TRBD1 (6 bases). CDR1 and CDR2 from the germline V gene are MGHRA and YSYEKL. V shed 3 bases and J shed 0 bases, with 23 bases lying between them. The CDR3 length is 19 residues. This CDR3 reads CASSQVQTNLQGMNTEAFF. The DNA of the CDR3 is TGCGCCAGCAGCCAGGTACAGACTAACCTACAGGGTATGAACACTGAAGCTTTCTTT.

The chain combines TRBV7-8 with TRBJ2-4, with 8 bases lining up with TRBD1. J lost 4 bases, V lost 5 bases, and 10 bases had no gene match. Germline loops: CDR1 SGHVS, CDR2 FQNEAQ. The CDR3 has 16 amino acids. This chain's CDR3 is CASSPDRDPFKNIQYF. CDR3 DNA sequence: TGTGCCAGCAGCCCGGACAGGGACCCCTTTAAAAACATTCAGTACTTC. Full variable domain (remainder filled in from reference TRBV7-8 and TRBJ2-4): GAGVSQSPRYKVAKRGQDVALRCDPISGHVSLFWYQQALGQGPEFLTYFQNEAQLDKSGLPSDRFFAERPEGSVSTLKIQRTQQEDSAVYLCASSPDRDPFKNIQYFGAGTRLSVL.

This clonotype was counted ten times or more. The chain is built from TRBV12-3 or TRBV12-4 and TRBJ2-3; 7 positions match TRBD2. This CDR3 is built from 14 residues. V dropped 3 bases and J dropped 2; count of bases not matched to a gene: 2. The CDR3 DNA reads TGTGCCAGCAGTTTGGCGGGGGACACAGATACGCAGTATTTT. Its protein is CASSLAGDTDTQYF.

This clonotype was detected only a few times. The CDR3: CASRRGQGDGYTF. DNA of the CDR3: TGTGCCAGCAGGCGGGGACAGGGGGATGGCTACACCTTC. The rearrangement joins TRBV2 to TRBJ1-2; TRBD1 matches 11 bases. The CDR3 contains 13 residues. Germline V lookup: CDR1 SNHLY, CDR2 FYNNEI. V was pared by 6 bases and J by 6 bases, with 3 bases of the junction left unmatched.

The V call is TRBV15, the J call TRBJ2-5, with D perhaps being TRBD1 or TRBD2 (6 bases each). Germline V gene sequence: CDR1 LNHNV, CDR2 YYDKDF (reference sequence). The CDR3 has 15 amino acids. V lost 3 bases, J lost 5 bases, and 16 bases lay in between. CDR3 nucleotides: TGTGCCACCAGCAGGAGGGGGGCCCAAATTGAGACCCAGTACTTC. This translates into CATSRRGAQIETQYF.

In its sample, this clonotype was seen a few times. The genes are TRBV12-3 or TRBV12-4 and TRBJ2-2; TRBD2 matches 12 bases. CDR3 length equals 15 residues. V lost 6 bases and J lost 8; bases outside the gene matches: 7. CDR3 in DNA: TGTGCCAGCAGCCTAGCGGGAGGGCGCTCAGGGGAGCTGTTTTTT. The encoded protein is CASSLAGGRSGELFF.

This clonotype appeared a few times. This sequence joins TRBV12-3 or TRBV12-4 and TRBJ2-7; no definite D call. The V end was cut by 5 bases, the J end by 5 bases, with 10 bases between. The CDR3 covers 12 residues. CDR3 nucleotides: TGTGCCAGCAGTCCCCTGGCTGACGAGCAGTACTTC. It codes for CASSPLADEQYF.

This clonotype was seen only a few times. The J gene is TRBJ2-7, the V gene TRBV15, with D uncertain. CDR3 size: 15 residues. Germline CDR1 is LNHNV and CDR2 is YYDKDF (reference sequence). V was pared by 0 bases and J by 3 bases, with 12 bases between. CDR3 sequence (DNA): TGTGCCACCAGCAGAGATTCGGCAGGCCGCTACGAGCAGTACGTC. As protein: CATSRDSAGRYEQYV.

This clonotype was seen a handful of times. The J gene is TRBJ1-2, the V gene TRBV5-6; 7 bases are shared with TRBD1. CDR3 size: 12 residues. V lost 6 bases and J lost 6; bases outside the gene matches: 5. The V gene's germline CDR1 is SGHDT and CDR2 YYEEEE. CDR3 loop: CASTHRGNGYTF. Written as DNA, the CDR3 is TGTGCCAGCACCCACAGGGGTAATGGCTACACCTTC.

This clonotype was observed a few times. V gene TRBV2 combines with J gene TRBJ1-6, with 8 bases lining up with TRBD1. The junction had 7 bases not matched to a gene; V was cut back by 6 bases and J by 9 bases. Per germline, CDR1 SNHLY and CDR2 FYNNEI. This CDR3 is built from 14 residues. In DNA form, the CDR3 reads TGTGCCAGCAGGGACAGGGACTACATTTCACCCCTCCACTTT. Translation gives CASRDRDYISPLHF.

This clonotype was found a few times. V is TRBV5-6 and J is TRBJ2-7; 7 bases are shared with TRBD1. The CDR3 length is 15 residues. Germline V gene sequence: CDR1 SGHDT, CDR2 YYEEEE. V was clipped by 4 bases and J by 0 bases; unmatched bases: 7. The CDR3 DNA sequence: TGTGCCAGCAGCCGAAAGACAGGGAGCTCCTACGAGCAGTACGTC. Residues: CASSRKTGSSYEQYV.

This clonotype was seen a handful of times. The gene calls are TRBV5-4 and TRBJ2-6; 8 bases fit TRBD2. The V gene end was trimmed by 0 bases and the J gene end by 1 base; junction bases not matched to a gene: 9. Germline V lookup: CDR1 SGHNT, CDR2 YYREEE (reference sequence). The CDR3 has 19 amino acids. This chain's CDR3 is CASSLATSGSLSGANVLTF. DNA for the CDR3: TGTGCCAGCAGCTTGGCAACCAGCGGGAGTTTGTCTGGGGCCAACGTCCTGACTTTC.

The chain carries TRBV6-5 and TRBJ2-7, with D possibly being TRBD1 or TRBD2 (5 bases each). CDR3 length: 16 amino acids. The V end lost 2 bases, the J end lost 2 bases, and 16 bases lay between the germline ends. Germline lookup yields CDR1 MNHEY and CDR2 SVGAGI. The CDR3 bases are TGTGCCAGCAGTTACACCCCCGGGACGGCGACCTACGAGCAGTACTTC. This codes for CASSYTPGTATYEQYF.

About this clonotype itself: One end of the junction varies from germline; a read error may be responsible. The V gene is TRBV4-1, the J gene TRBJ2-5; no reliable D call. CDR1 is MGHRA and CDR2 is YSYEKL in the germline V gene. This CDR3 spans 15 amino acids. In DNA form, the CDR3 reads TGCGCCAGCAGCCAAGATTTTGGCAACCAACAGACCCAGTACTTC. This sequence encodes CASSQDFGNQQTQYF.

This clonotype was seen more than once but under ten times. The chain has TRBV11-2 and TRBJ1-6; D not resolved. In germline, CDR1 is SGHAT, CDR2 FQNNGV. The CDR3 spans 13 residues. Trimming shortened V by 1 base and J by 13 bases, and 11 bases separated the two germline ends. This chain's CDR3 is CASSLGGVHPLHF. The CDR3 coding sequence is TGTGCCAGCAGCTTAGGTGGGGTGCACCCCCTCCACTTT.

CDR3 nucleotides: TGTGCCAGCAGTCCCGGGACAGGGTTCGCCGAGCAGTACGTC. Translating it yields CASSPGTGFAEQYV. J is TRBJ2-7 and V is TRBV28; TRBD1 aligns across 9 bases. Trimming at V came to 5 bases and at J to 6 bases, leaving 8 bases not matched to a gene. The CDR3 runs to 14 residues. Germline V gene sequence: CDR1 MDHEN, CDR2 SYDVKM.

This clonotype was counted between two and nine times. This rearrangement joins TRBV7-8 to TRBJ2-1; 8 positions match TRBD1. Germline CDR1 SGHVS, CDR2 FQNEAQ. The J segment lost 7 bases and the V segment lost 1 base, leaving 6 bases of the junction unmatched. The CDR3 extends over 15 amino acids. CDR3 sequence reads: CASSLVQGARNEQFF. The CDR3 bases are TGTGCCAGCAGCTTAGTCCAGGGGGCTAGGAATGAGCAGTTCTTC.

The chain combines TRBV5-1 with TRBJ2-3; no reliable D call. Trimming shortened V by 3 bases and J by 0 bases, and 17 bases separated the two germline ends. The CDR3 runs to 17 residues. Per the germline V gene, CDR1 is SGHRS and CDR2 is YFSETQ. CDR3 bases: TGCGCCAGCAGCTCAAGGACGGTAGCCGGGAGCACAGATACGCAGTATTTT. Its translation is CASSSRTVAGSTDTQYF.

This clonotype showed up many times. This chain joins TRBV12-3 or TRBV12-4 and TRBJ2-6; D is possibly TRBD1 or TRBD2 (5 bases each). This CDR3 has 18 residues. V dropped 8 bases and J dropped 6 bases, with 26 bases sitting between them. In nucleotides, the CDR3 is TGTGCCAGCTACGGTCCGGGACGGCCCTCTGTGGAGGCCAACGTCCTGACTTTC. This codes for CASYGPGRPSVEANVLTF.

This clonotype was counted only a few times. The chain carries TRBV7-9 and TRBJ2-1, with 7 bases that match TRBD1. Germline V CDR1 and CDR2: SEHNR, FQNEAQ (reference sequence). J lost 3 bases, V lost 5 bases, and 4 bases had no gene match. CDR3 length: 14 residues. CDR3 DNA: TGTGCCAGCAGCCCAGGGGGATTCTACAATGAGCAGTTCTTC. It is translated as CASSPGGFYNEQFF.